Each of the 27 T cell receptor beta chains below was sequenced from the same sample in a study of vaccination effects on CD4 cells after COVID-19. Antigen-specific CD4+ T cells expanded by the ViraFEST assay with viral peptide pools were then sequenced. Subsequent to a culture period of approximately 11 days, CD4+ T cells were isolated. The vaccine recipients had no prior SARS-CoV-2 infection, with negative nucleocapsid antibodies. TCRdb keeps only in-frame clones here, not all; method: immunoSEQ multiplex PCR. The sample holds just under 75,000 clones, 65% to 80% seen once. Their specific antigens are unknown. The sample in question was CD4+ T cells from PBMCs cultured with HCoV-NL63 spike peptides, obtained before COVID-19 vaccination. The receptors were gathered from a human donor who received a COVID-19 vaccine.

The chain uses TRBV27 and TRBJ1-1; possible D gene TRBD1, 5 bases. The CDR3 totals 17 residues. Germline V lookup: CDR1 MNHEY, CDR2 SMNVEV (reference sequence). The V end lost 2 bases, the J end lost 2 bases, and 18 bases lay between the germline ends. This CDR3 reads CASSLMGGFRVNTEAFF. The CDR3 DNA reads as TGTGCCAGCAGTTTAATGGGGGGATTTCGGGTAAACACTGAAGCTTTCTTT.

This chain uses TRBV19 with TRBJ1-4, with TRBD1 matching 7 bases. The germline V gene encodes CDR1 LNHDA and CDR2 SQIVND (reference sequence). This CDR3 has 13 amino acids. The ends lost 7 bases at V and 8 bases at J; junction bases unmatched: 7. The CDR3 sequence is CASNWGDSEKLFF. The CDR3 DNA reads TGTGCCAGTAACTGGGGGGACAGCGAAAAACTGTTTTTT.

In this sample, this clone turned up a few times. This rearrangement joins TRBV5-1 to TRBJ1-1, with TRBD1 as a possible D gene (6 bases). The CDR3 has 13 residues. With 0 bases removed from V and 5 bases from J, the gap between germline ends came to 8 bases. Germline V gene data show CDR1 as SGHRS and CDR2 as YFSETQ. The CDR3 region has the DNA TGCGCCAGCAGCTTGGAGGGGGTGACTGAAGCTTTCTTT. Translated, it gives CASSLEGVTEAFF.

J is TRBJ1-3 and V is TRBV7-2, with 9 bases matching TRBD1. Unmatched junction bases numbered 7, after V lost 5 bases and J lost 8 bases. CDR1 and CDR2 from the germline V gene are SGHTA and FQGNSA. The CDR3 totals 14 residues. CDR3 residues: CASSPDRGRYTIYF. The CDR3 DNA reads as TGTGCCAGCAGCCCGGACAGGGGCCGTTACACCATATATTTT.

The chain uses TRBV4-2 and TRBJ2-1, with TRBD2 identical over 7 bases. The CDR3 totals 15 residues. CDR1 is LGHNA and CDR2 is YNFKEQ in the germline V gene. V trimming: 1 base; J trimming: 1 base; junction bases outside the gene matches: 1. This chain's CDR3 is CASSQGGGSYNEQFF. The CDR3 DNA is TGTGCCAGCAGCCAAGGGGGGGGGTCCTACAATGAGCAGTTCTTC.

This chain links TRBV5-1 with TRBJ2-3, with 8 positions matching TRBD2. CDR1 is SGHRS and CDR2 is YFSETQ in the germline V gene. V dropped 6 bases and J dropped 3; count of bases not matched to a gene: 6. This CDR3 is built from 14 residues. In nucleotides, the CDR3 is TGCGCCAGCACCTTCGGGGGGGGAACAGATACGCAGTATTTT. It codes for CASTFGGGTDTQYF.

The gene calls are TRBV7-8 and TRBJ1-1; D call uncertain. In germline, CDR1 is SGHVS, CDR2 FQNEAQ. The CDR3 runs 13 residues. The V end was cut by 3 bases, the J end by 6 bases, with 11 bases between. The CDR3 region has the DNA TGTGCCAGCAGCTTCAGACGCGGCGCTGAAGCTTTCTTT. It specifies CASSFRRGAEAFF.

This chain joins TRBV9 and TRBJ1-4; a possible D gene is TRBD1 (5 bases). The CDR3 loop spans 15 amino acids. CDR1 is SGDLS, CDR2 YYNGEE, per germline. Trimming took off 4 bases at V and 0 bases at J, with 10 bases between the two ends. This CDR3 reads CASSPTVTTNEKLFF. CDR3 in DNA: TGTGCCAGCAGCCCGACAGTGACAACTAATGAAAAACTGTTTTTT.

The chain has TRBV11-2 and TRBJ2-5; 9 bases map to TRBD2. The V gene's germline CDR1 is SGHAT and CDR2 FQNNGV. This CDR3 has 16 amino acids. The junction had 8 bases not matched to a gene; V was cut back by 5 bases and J by 1 base. CDR3 amino acids: CASSLYLAGAQETQYF. The CDR3, as DNA: TGTGCCAGCAGCCTCTATTTAGCGGGGGCCCAAGAGACCCAGTACTTC.

The gene calls are TRBV6-5 and TRBJ2-5; 10 bases match TRBD2. Germline CDR1 is MNHEY and CDR2 is SVGAGI. This CDR3 comprises 14 residues. The V segment lost 8 bases and the J segment 2 bases; nucleotides outside the gene matches: 5. In nucleotides, the CDR3 is TGTGCCAGCCACAGCGGGGGGGTGCAAGAGACCCAGTACTTC. Residues: CASHSGGVQETQYF.

This clone occurred once. V gene TRBV2 combines with J gene TRBJ1-2; no clear D gene. The CDR3 length is 14 residues. Trimming pared 6 bases from V and 5 bases from J, leaving 16 bases between. Germline CDR1 is SNHLY and CDR2 is FYNNEI. The CDR3 DNA reads as TGTGCCAGCAGCGAGATAACCCCAGGATATGGCTACACCTTC. The encoded protein is CASSEITPGYGYTF. The variable domain in full, completed from reference TRBV2 and TRBJ1-2, reads EPEVTQTPSHQVTQMGQEVILRCVPISNHLYFYWYRQILGQKVEFLVSFYNNEISEKSEIFDDQFSVERPDGSNFTLKIRSTKLEDSAMYFCASSEITPGYGYTFGSGTRLTVV.

This chain uses TRBV14 with TRBJ2-3; possibly TRBD1 or TRBD2 for D (5 bases each). The V gene lost 1 base and the J gene lost 6 bases, with 17 bases spanning the gap. CDR3 size: 16 residues. Germline V gene sequence: CDR1 SGHDN, CDR2 FVKESK. The CDR3 region has the DNA TGTGCCAGCAGCCAAGGTCGGGGCCTTGTCCGCGATACGCAGTATTTT. The encoded protein is CASSQGRGLVRDTQYF. Combining the CDR3 with reference TRBV14 and TRBJ2-3 gives the whole variable domain EAGVTQFPSHSVIEKGQTVTLRCDPISGHDNLYWYRRVMGKEIKFLLHFVKESKQDESGMPNNRFLAERTGGTYSTLKVQPAELEDSGVYFCASSQGRGLVRDTQYFGPGTRLTVL.

The chain joins TRBV5-1 to TRBJ2-5, with D maybe TRBD2 (6 bases). The CDR3 is 14 residues long. Trimming removed 4 bases at V and 5 bases at J, with 15 bases between. From germline, CDR1 is SGHRS and CDR2 YFSETQ. Here the CDR3 DNA reads TGCGCCAGCAGCCCCTTCTCGGGGGACGAGACCCAGTACTTC. As protein: CASSPFSGDETQYF.

The V and J genes are TRBV11-2 and TRBJ2-1; 13 nucleotides line up with TRBD2. The CDR3 covers 18 residues. Germline V gene data show CDR1 as SGHAT and CDR2 as FQNNGV. With 5 bases clipped from V and 8 bases from J, the junction kept 15 bases outside the gene matches. The CDR3 loop reads CASSLFPTSGGATDEQFF. CDR3 sequence (DNA): TGTGCCAGCAGCCTCTTCCCCACTAGCGGGGGGGCCACGGATGAGCAGTTCTTC.

V gene TRBV7-3 combines with J gene TRBJ2-3, with a possible D match to TRBD2 (5 bases). Looked up from germline, CDR1 is SGHTA and CDR2 is FQGTGA. The germline V and J ends were trimmed by 0 bases and 5 bases, with 12 bases remaining between them. This CDR3 spans 15 amino acids. The CDR3 reads CASSLTRVAEDTQYF. CDR3 coding DNA: TGTGCCAGCAGCTTAACGAGGGTGGCGGAAGATACGCAGTATTTT.

This chain links TRBV10-1 with TRBJ1-4; the D is unclear. This CDR3 spans 17 amino acids. CDR1 is WNHNN, CDR2 SYGVQD, per germline (reference sequence). V shed 0 bases and J shed 0 bases, with 11 bases lying between them. For the CDR3, the DNA is TGCGCCAGCAGTGAGTCCAACAGATACCCAACTAATGAAAAACTGTTTTTT. The encoded protein is CASSESNRYPTNEKLFF.

The chain combines TRBV5-3 with TRBJ2-7, with D possibly being TRBD1 (5 bases). TRBV5-3 is identified as an open reading frame with a role that is uncertain. V was cut by 4 bases and J by 6 bases, with 20 bases left in between. This CDR3 region has 15 residues. As DNA, the CDR3 is TGTGCCAGAAGCCGGGCCCGGACAAAGCCTGGCGAGCAGTACGTC. The encoded protein is CARSRARTKPGEQYV.

The J gene is TRBJ2-7, the V gene TRBV7-9; a possible D gene is TRBD2 (7 bases). Trimming pared 2 bases from V and 6 bases from J, leaving 17 bases between. Per germline, CDR1 SEHNR and CDR2 FQNEAQ (reference sequence). The CDR3 has 15 residues. The CDR3 reads CASSLIDRGAIEQYV. DNA of the CDR3: TGTGCCAGCAGCTTAATAGACCGGGGGGCCATCGAGCAGTACGTC.

The V call is TRBV4-3, the J call TRBJ1-1; 11 nucleotides match TRBD1. J lost 5 bases, V lost 1 base, and 3 bases had no gene match. Looked up from germline, CDR1 is LGHNA and CDR2 is YSLEER. The CDR3 is 15 amino acids. The CDR3 is CASSQAGTGGTEAFF. In nucleotides, the CDR3 is TGCGCCAGCAGCCAAGCAGGGACAGGGGGGACTGAAGCTTTCTTT.

The V gene is TRBV18, the J gene TRBJ1-1; the D gene is possibly TRBD1 (5 bases). Trimming removed 4 bases from V and 5 bases from J, with 20 bases in between. In germline, CDR1 is KGHSH, CDR2 LQKENI. The CDR3 spans 16 residues. CDR3 DNA: TGTGCCAGCTCACTCGGGACCTCCGGGGCAGGGACTGAAGCTTTCTTT. Translating gives CASSLGTSGAGTEAFF.

The chain is built from TRBV15 and TRBJ1-2, with D possibly TRBD1 on 5 matching bases. V was shortened by 0 bases and J by 4 bases, with 9 bases between the two germline ends. The CDR3 extends over 14 amino acids. Germline V gene lookup returns CDR1 LNHNV and CDR2 YYDKDF (reference sequence). The chain's CDR3 is CATSRDRQIYGYTF. The CDR3 bases are TGTGCCACCAGCAGAGATCGACAGATCTATGGCTACACCTTC.

The V and J genes are TRBV3-1 (or the pseudogene TRBV3-2) and TRBJ2-3; D is undetermined. The germline V gene has CDR1 LGHDT and CDR2 YNNKEL (reference sequence). The CDR3 is 15 amino acids. The V end lost 5 bases, the J end lost 0 bases, and 12 bases lay between the germline ends. The DNA for the CDR3 is TGTGCCAGCAGCGTTACCGGCGGAAGCACAGATACGCAGTATTTT. This gives the protein CASSVTGGSTDTQYF.

The chain joins TRBV21-1 to TRBJ1-6; no check of the table's D call, TRBD1, against the DNA was made. TRBV21-1 is classified as a pseudogene. The CDR3 extends over 19 amino acids. In DNA form, the CDR3 reads TGTGCCAGCAGCAAAGCGAGACAGGGGGCTAGCTCCTATAATTCACCCCTCCACTTT. This gives the protein CASSKARQGASSYNSPLHF.

This clone was seen a handful of times. V usage is TRBV5-6 and J usage is TRBJ1-6, with no clear D. CDR1 and CDR2 (germline): SGHDT, YYEEEE. Trimming cost V 0 bases and J 0 bases, with 10 bases left between them. CDR3 size: 17 residues. CDR3: CASSLGPLSSYNSPLHF. The CDR3 nucleotides are TGTGCCAGCAGCTTGGGGCCACTGAGCTCCTATAATTCACCCCTCCACTTT.

This chain joins TRBV5-1 and TRBJ1-1; TRBD1 is a possible D gene (6 bases). This CDR3 region has 14 residues. Trimming took off 0 bases at V and 6 bases at J, with 12 bases between the two ends. Germline CDR1 is SGHRS and CDR2 is YFSETQ. In DNA, the CDR3 is TGCGCCAGCAGCTTGGCAGGGGCGGGCGCTGAAGCTTTCTTT. Its translation is CASSLAGAGAEAFF.

This rearrangement joins TRBV19 to TRBJ2-5; 12 bases map to TRBD2. Unmatched junction bases numbered 20, after V lost 5 bases and J lost 4 bases. CDR1 LNHDA and CDR2 SQIVND come from the germline V gene (reference sequence). CDR3 length: 20 amino acids. The CDR3 sequence: CASSLVGNGLAGTVRETQYF. In DNA form, the CDR3 reads TGTGCCAGTAGTCTAGTGGGGAACGGACTAGCGGGGACGGTAAGAGAGACCCAGTACTTC.

The rearrangement links TRBV20-1 to TRBJ1-2; D is undetermined. Germline loops: CDR1 DFQATT, CDR2 SNEGSKA (reference sequence). Trimming shortened V by 3 bases and J by 6 bases, and 14 bases separated the two germline ends. This CDR3 region has 13 residues. The CDR3 nucleotides read TGCAGTGCTAGTACCAGAACAACTGATGGCTACACCTTC. Translating gives CSASTRTTDGYTF.